These T cell receptor beta chains were read from a single sample in a study of patients and donors after allogeneic stem cell transplantation. MiXCR, run by TCRdb on the RT-PCR reads, gives a single entry per CDR3 protein. The table records 98,000 or so distinct CDR3 sequences, roughly 35% of them present only once. Sequenced input: blood, either unsorted or a sorted T cell fraction (not recorded which). Receptors originate from a human donor who was either an allogeneic HSCT recipient or a stem cell or donor lymphocyte infusion donor (not recorded which). It is not recorded whose cells these are; they may come from a transplant donor. The CDR3 runs from the conserved cysteine through the conserved F or W. The D gene is left open where the match is weak. Clone size is shown for a subset of rows, as once, few, many or a class of expanded clone.

J gene | D gene | clone size | V gene | CDR3 DNA | CDR3 protein
TRBJ2-1 | TRBD2 | . | TRBV4-3 | TGCGCCAGCAGCCAACGACTAGCTGCTAGCTCCTACAATGAGCAGTTCTTC | CASSQRLAASSYNEQFF
TRBJ2-4 | . | . | TRBV30 | TGTGCTCTCCGTGAGGGGGCCAAAAACATTCAGTACTTC | CALREGAKNIQYF
TRBJ2-1 | TRBD1 | few | TRBV20-1 | TGCAGTGCTAGAGATTCGGGGACAGTTAACAATGAGCAGTTCTTC | CSARDSGTVNNEQFF
TRBJ2-5 | TRBD2 | . | TRBV12-3/TRBV12-4 | TGTGCCAGCAGTTTGACGGGAGCGGGGGAGACCCAGTACTTC | CASSLTGAGETQYF
TRBJ2-5 | TRBD2 | . | TRBV12-3/TRBV12-4 | TGTGCCAGCAGTTTTCACACCGGGACTAGCGCCCAAGAGACCCAGTACTTC | CASSFHTGTSAQETQYF
TRBJ2-5 | . | . | TRBV28 | TGTGCCAGCAGTCCGGGACCTTTGGGAGAGACCCAGTACTTC | CASSPGPLGETQYF
TRBJ1-1 | . | few | TRBV29-1 | TGCAGCGTTTCCCTGGGACTGACGAACACTGAAGCTTTCTTT | CSVSLGLTNTEAFF
TRBJ1-2 | . | few | TRBV7-9 | TGTGCCAGCAGCTTAGTGTCGGCTGGCTACACCTTC | CASSLVSAGYTF
TRBJ2-1 | . | once | TRBV5-1 | TGCGCCAGCAGCTTAGGGCCAAACTACAATGAGCAGTTCTTC | CASSLGPNYNEQFF
TRBJ1-6 | . | few | TRBV9 | TGTGCCAGCAGCGTTGAGAGCTCCTATAATTCACCCCTCCACTTT | CASSVESSYNSPLHF
TRBJ1-6 | . | . | TRBV6-5 | TGTGCCAGCAGTTACAGCCCACAGGGTCAAGATTCACCCCTCCACTTT | CASSYSPQGQDSPLHF
TRBJ2-5 | TRBD2 | . | TRBV10-3 | TGTGCCATCAGACCGGGACTAGCGGTTCAAGAGACCCAGTACTTC | CAIRPGLAVQETQYF
TRBJ2-7 | . | few | TRBV7-9 | TGTGCCAGCAGCTTATGGACCGATGGTGAGCAGTACTTC | CASSLWTDGEQYF
TRBJ1-4 | . | . | TRBV6-6 | TGTGCCAGTTACTTGACAGGAAGTAATGAAAAACTGTTTTTT | CASYLTGSNEKLFF
TRBJ1-1 | . | . | TRBV7-9 | TGTGCCATCCGGGGGGGGCAGGATACTGAAGCTTTCTTT | CAIRGGQDTEAFF
TRBJ2-1 | TRBD2 | . | TRBV24-1 | TGTGCCACCAGCGCTAGCGGGAGTCGCAATGAGCAGTTCTTC | CATSASGSRNEQFF
TRBJ2-7 | . | few | TRBV29-1 | TGCAGCGTTGAAGGTACAGCCTACGAGCAGTACTTC | CSVEGTAYEQYF
TRBJ2-3 | TRBD1 | . | TRBV29-1 | TGCAGCGTCTCTGGAGGACAGGTCTTTGATACGCAGTATTTT | CSVSGGQVFDTQYF
TRBJ2-3 | . | . | TRBV19 | TGTGCCAGTAGTATAGATCAGGGAACCGGAGCGGATACGCAGTATTTT | CASSIDQGTGADTQYF